This T cell receptor (beta chain) was obtained from a study of shared clonotypes between healthy human individuals. Here immunoSEQ multiplex PCR was the method, and the copy in TCRdb shows in-frame clones only, minus some. The sample holds over a million clones; roughly 97% are singletons and the top ten take roughly 1.2%. On this clone: Its antigen is currently unknown.

The study, taken as a whole, reports: All-four-donor shared clonotypes had higher generation probabilities than non-shared clonotypes did. Naive subsets generally exceeded memory subsets in estimated richness. Expectations were that clonotype sharing among donors would be affected by sequencing depth.

The receptor was derived from a man younger than 40 in good health. The sequencing sample was made of naive CD4+ T cells sorted from blood. Subset of the sample: CD45RA+ positively selected.

Here the CDR3 reads CASSQSFQGMGSNQPQHF. For the CDR3, the DNA is TGCGCCAGCAGTCAATCGTTCCAGGGGATGGGTAGCAATCAGCCCCAGCATTTT. The chain has TRBV23-1 and TRBJ1-5; maybe TRBD1 (6 bases). TRBV23-1 counts as an open reading frame of uncertain function. V was cut by 0 bases and J by 0 bases, with 15 bases left in between. The CDR3 length is 18 residues.